Listed below are T cell receptor beta chains from one sample, sequenced in a study of Graves' ophthalmopathy and Graves' hyperthyroidism. Using its own MiXCR run on the multiplex PCR reads, TCRdb lists one record per CDR3 protein. The sample gives roughly 400,000 distinct CDR3 sequences, approximately 18% of which show up once; 2.4% is in the top ten. The sequencing input was peripheral blood. These TCRs come from an adult woman with stable Graves' hyperthyroidism. Both conserved end residues are part of each CDR3. The D gene is left open where the match is weak. Clone size appears in some rows only: once, few, many, or a class for an expanded clone.

V,D,size,J,CDR3,DNA
TRBV12-3/TRBV12-4,TRBD2,.,TRBJ2-7,CASRILAGAGEQYF,TGTGCCAGCAGAATACTAGCGGGGGCCGGTGAGCAGTACTTC
TRBV30,TRBD1,.,TRBJ1-5,CAWSPGQGFFNQPQHF,TGTGCCTGGAGTCCAGGACAGGGCTTCTTCAATCAGCCCCAGCATTTT
TRBV6-5,.,many,TRBJ2-2,CASSSQGRRDTGELFF,TGTGCCAGCAGTTCACAGGGGAGGAGGGACACCGGGGAGCTGTTTTTT
TRBV6-5,.,many,TRBJ2-7,CASRSSSVHEQYF,TGTGCCAGCAGGTCCTCTTCAGTCCACGAGCAGTACTTC
TRBV6-5,TRBD1,.,TRBJ1-2,CASRLGTGFDYGYTF,TGTGCCAGCAGACTCGGGACAGGGTTTGACTATGGCTACACCTTC
TRBV7-2,.,many,TRBJ1-5,CASSRHLNGPAQHF,TGTGCCAGCAGCCGACACCTTAACGGTCCAGCCCAGCATTTT
TRBV10-3,TRBD1,.,TRBJ2-7,CATLNAGTGSYEQYF,TGTGCCACCCTTAATGCCGGGACAGGGTCCTATGAGCAGTACTTC
TRBV20-1,.,many,TRBJ2-5,CSARLPRGGGETQYF,TGCAGTGCTAGATTACCCCGGGGCGGAGGGGAGACCCAGTACTTC
TRBV6-5,.,few,TRBJ1-1,CASSYRGGDTEAFF,TGTGCCAGCAGTTACAGGGGAGGGGACACTGAAGCTTTCTTT
TRBV11-1,.,many,TRBJ1-2,CASSAGRTLYGYTF,TGTGCCAGCAGTGCGGGACGGACCCTCTATGGCTACACCTTC
TRBV10-3,TRBD1,many,TRBJ2-7,CAIRTGTGKYEQYF,TGTGCCATCAGGACCGGGACAGGGAAATACGAGCAGTACTTC
TRBV6-2/TRBV6-3,TRBD1,.,TRBJ1-5,CATVGQPDSNQPQHF,TGTGCCACCGTGGGACAGCCAGATAGCAATCAGCCCCAGCATTTT
TRBV12-3/TRBV12-4,.,.,TRBJ1-5,CASSSLYQPQHF,TGTGCCAGCAGTTCCCTCTATCAGCCCCAGCATTTT
TRBV28,.,.,TRBJ1-1,CASSLRPKNTEAFF,TGTGCCAGCAGCCTTCGGCCCAAGAACACTGAAGCTTTCTTT
TRBV2,.,.,TRBJ2-7,CASSIRRYEQYF,TGTGCCAGCAGCATCAGGAGGTACGAGCAGTACTTC
TRBV20-1,.,many,TRBJ2-2,CSARGPAATGELFF,TGCAGTGCTAGAGGGCCAGCAGCCACCGGGGAGCTGTTTTTT
TRBV29-1,.,many,TRBJ1-1,CSVRQANTEAFF,TGCAGCGTTCGACAGGCGAACACTGAAGCTTTCTTT
TRBV5-4,.,many,TRBJ2-4,CASSDDRGGGIQYF,TGTGCCAGCAGCGATGACAGGGGAGGGGGCATTCAGTACTTC
TRBV7-2,TRBD1,.,TRBJ1-6,CASSPRQGTYNSPLHF,TGTGCCAGCAGCCCGAGACAGGGAACCTATAATTCACCCCTCCACTTT
TRBV6-1,.,many,TRBJ1-5,CASSPFSGSNQPQHF,TGTGCCAGCAGCCCTTTCTCCGGTAGCAATCAGCCCCAGCATTTT
TRBV28,.,few,TRBJ1-2,CASSRTPGVYYGYTF,TGTGCCAGCAGTCGGACTCCGGGCGTATACTATGGCTACACCTTC
TRBV7-9,.,many,TRBJ1-2,CASIEIGSDYGYTF,TGTGCCAGTATTGAAATCGGATCAGACTATGGCTACACCTTC
TRBV19,TRBD2,many,TRBJ2-5,CASSRGSGSPKQETQYF,TGTGCCAGTAGTAGGGGAAGCGGGAGCCCTAAACAAGAGACCCAGTACTTC
TRBV11-2,.,many,TRBJ1-1,CASSPQAVGTGTEAFF,TGTGCCAGCAGCCCACAAGCGGTGGGGACTGGGACTGAAGCTTTCTTT
TRBV5-1,TRBD1,many,TRBJ1-2,CASSSGTDLYGYTF,TGCGCCAGCAGCTCGGGGACAGATCTCTACGGCTACACCTTC
TRBV19,TRBD1,many,TRBJ2-7,CASKSPGTGGEQYF,TGTGCCAGCAAGAGCCCCGGGACAGGGGGCGAGCAGTACTTC
TRBV7-9,.,many,TRBJ1-1,CASSLASVGTEAFF,TGTGCCAGCAGCTTAGCGTCGGTGGGCACTGAAGCTTTCTTT
TRBV10-3,TRBD1,many,TRBJ1-5,CATQETGGHQPQHF,TGTGCCACCCAGGAGACAGGGGGCCATCAGCCCCAGCATTTT
TRBV10-3,TRBD1,.,TRBJ1-3,CAISPSYGTAGNTIYF,TGTGCCATCAGTCCCTCATATGGGACAGCTGGAAACACCATATATTTT
TRBV6-1,.,many,TRBJ1-1,CASRIGLNTEAFF,TGTGCCAGCAGGATCGGGTTGAACACTGAAGCTTTCTTT
TRBV11-2,.,.,TRBJ2-5,CASSNQDGNQETQYF,TGTGCCAGCAGCAACCAGGACGGAAACCAAGAGACCCAGTACTTC
TRBV6-2/TRBV6-3,TRBD1,.,TRBJ1-6,CASTRDRINSPLHF,TGTGCCAGCACTCGGGACAGAATTAATTCACCCCTCCACTTT
TRBV29-1,.,.,TRBJ1-1,CSSQKGEAFF,TGCAGCTCCCAGAAGGGGGAGGCTTTCTTT
TRBV12-3/TRBV12-4,.,many,TRBJ2-7,CASSLWVYEQYF,TGTGCCAGCAGTTTATGGGTATACGAGCAGTACTTC
TRBV11-2,TRBD2,many,TRBJ2-7,CASSLVGSGIWNEQYF,TGTGCCAGCAGCTTAGTTGGGAGCGGGATTTGGAACGAGCAGTACTTC
TRBV6-5,.,many,TRBJ1-3,CASTVGSGNTIYF,TGTGCCAGCACCGTGGGCTCTGGAAACACCATATATTTT
TRBV28,TRBD2,many,TRBJ2-4,CASSSGLPNIQYF,TGTGCCAGCAGTTCGGGACTACCAAACATTCAGTACTTC
TRBV6-1,TRBD1,.,TRBJ1-5,CATDRGNQPQHF,TGTGCCACCGACAGGGGGAATCAGCCCCAGCATTTT
TRBV15,.,many,TRBJ2-5,CATSPPQETQYF,TGTGCCACCAGCCCCCCACAAGAGACCCAGTACTTC
TRBV28,TRBD1,many,TRBJ2-7,CASSPGGSSYEQYF,TGTGCCAGCAGCCCAGGGGGAAGCTCCTACGAGCAGTACTTC
TRBV12-3/TRBV12-4,.,few,TRBJ2-6,CASSLAGRGANVLTF,TGTGCCAGCAGTTTAGCGGGGCGGGGGGCCAACGTCCTGACTTTC
TRBV12-3/TRBV12-4,.,.,TRBJ1-1,CASSLYLDTEAFF,TGTGCCAGCAGTTTATACCTTGACACTGAAGCTTTCTTT
TRBV28,.,many,TRBJ1-5,CASRNYRARYQPQHF,TGTGCCAGCAGAAATTACAGGGCCCGATATCAGCCCCAGCATTTT
TRBV5-1,TRBD1,.,TRBJ2-5,CASSLVTGGDETQYF,TGCGCCAGCAGCTTGGTGACAGGGGGAGACGAGACCCAGTACTTC